This T cell receptor (beta chain) was documented in a study of blood T cell repertoires in COVID-19. Across the whole study: The United States, Italy and Spain were the sources of the acute and convalescent COVID-19 samples. PBMCs, B-cell-depleted T cells, or T cells were the source of the cDNA or gDNA that made up the material.

Authors' analysis steps: Reference gene primer amplification gave nucleated cell count estimates. Profiling relied on immunoSEQ multiplex PCR, and the TCRdb table lists in-frame clones only, not all of them. The V and J calls and the clone size are those of that table, but D and trimming were determined from the DNA. The sample lists about 180,000 clones, 70% to 90% occurring once. The V gene lost 1 base and the J gene lost 5 bases, with 12 bases spanning the gap. Germline values: CDR1 PRHDT, CDR2 FYEKMQ (reference sequence). The CDR3 is made up of 15 amino acids. V gene TRBV13 combines with J gene TRBJ2-1, with D possibly matching TRBD1 (6 bases). The sample was peripheral blood. The receptor was derived from a woman in her thirties with acute or convalescent COVID-19. The DNA for the CDR3 is TGTGCCAGCAGCTTAGAACTCAGGGGTAACAATGAGCAGTTCTTC. It codes for CASSLELRGNNEQFF.